These T cell receptor beta chains were read from a single sample in a study of T-cell reconstitution after alpha-beta-depleted transplantation in children. MiXCR was run by TCRdb on the PCR reads, yielding one entry per CDR3 protein. The profile shows around 300,000 distinct CDR3 sequences, 10% of them singletons. The source material was PBMCs, sampled before TCRalphabeta/CD19-depleted stem cell transplant. The receptor set was obtained from a boy in the first two years of life with acute myeloid leukemia, due to receive a stem cell transplant. The CDR3 runs from the conserved cysteine through the conserved F or W. The D gene is left open where the match is weak. Size is omitted from some rows. Given values are once, few, many or a class for expanded clones.

>TRBV15|few|TRBJ2-1|TRBD2|18
TGTGCCACCAGCAGAGGGGGACTAGCGGGAGAAAGGTACAATGAGCAGTTCTTC
CATSRGGLAGERYNEQFF
>TRBV29-1|many|TRBJ2-7|.|14
TGCAGCGTTCTTCGGTTCCAGGGGATCTACGAGCAGTACTTC
CSVLRFQGIYEQYF
>TRBV6-5|.|TRBJ1-2|TRBD1|18
TGTGCCAGCAGTTACGCCGGGACAGTGAATCGGGTTGGCTATGGCTACACCTTC
CASSYAGTVNRVGYGYTF
>TRBV28|many|TRBJ2-3|.|12
TGTGCCAGCAGTTTGTGGGCAGATACGCAGTATTTT
CASSLWADTQYF
>TRBV7-9|.|TRBJ2-1|TRBD2|16
TGTGCCAGCAGCTTTTCCCGGACTAGCGGGAGTAATGAGCAGTTCTTC
CASSFSRTSGSNEQFF
>TRBV12-3/TRBV12-4|.|TRBJ1-5|.|13
TGTGCCAGCAGCTGGACAGCACCTCAGCCCCAGCATTTT
CASSWTAPQPQHF
>TRBV12-3/TRBV12-4|many|TRBJ2-1|TRBD2|17
TGTGCCAGCAGTTCGGGACTAGCGGGAGGTTCCTACAATGAGCAGTTCTTC
CASSSGLAGGSYNEQFF
>TRBV19|many|TRBJ1-1|.|16
TGTGCCAGTAGTAGCCTCGTTGGGGGATCGGACACTGAAGCTTTCTTT
CASSSLVGGSDTEAFF
>TRBV7-2|many|TRBJ2-2|.|16
TGTGCCAGCAGCTTACTGGCGGGCGTCAGGACCGGGGAGCTGTTTTTT
CASSLLAGVRTGELFF
>TRBV6-1|many|TRBJ2-3|TRBD1|14
TGTGCCAGCGGACCGGGACAGGGGTCAGATACGCAGTATTTT
CASGPGQGSDTQYF
>TRBV10-3|many|TRBJ2-5|TRBD1|13
TGTGCCATCAGCCCCGGGACAGGGGAGACCCAGTACTTC
CAISPGTGETQYF
>TRBV7-3|few|TRBJ2-1|TRBD2|20
TGTGCCAGCAGCTTAACTTCCCGCGGGAGGGCCCCTAGATCCTACAATGAGCAGTTCTTC
CASSLTSRGRAPRSYNEQFF
>TRBV10-2|many|TRBJ1-6|.|17
TGCGCCAGCAAGGGGACGGAAGGGTTGTCCTATAATTCACCCCTCCACTTT
CASKGTEGLSYNSPLHF
>TRBV5-1|once|TRBJ2-3|.|16
TGCGCCAGCAGCTTGTCTGGACTCAGGATACGGGATACGCAGTATTTT
CASSLSGLRIRDTQYF
>TRBV2|.|TRBJ1-5|.|13
TGTGCCAGCAGTGAACGAGGGGTTCAGCCCCAGCATTTT
CASSERGVQPQHF
>TRBV3-1|.|TRBJ1-2|.|15
TGTGCCACCTCCCAAGACGAAGGAGCGGTTCATGGCTACACCTTC
CATSQDEGAVHGYTF
>TRBV9|many|TRBJ2-5|TRBD1|14
TGTGCCAGCAGCGTAGAGGACAGGCAAGAGACCCAGTACTTC
CASSVEDRQETQYF
>TRBV12-3/TRBV12-4|many|TRBJ2-7|.|12
TGTGCCAGCAGTCGATCCCTTTACGAGCAGTACTTC
CASSRSLYEQYF
>TRBV18|.|TRBJ2-7|TRBD1|16
TGTGCCAGCTCACTATGGACAGGGTCCGGTAACTACGAGCAGTACTTC
CASSLWTGSGNYEQYF